This passage covers 8 T cell receptor beta chains from one sample sequenced in a study of cytomegalovirus exposure and HLA in healthy donors. PCR amplification relied on 60 Vbeta primers (plus 13 Jbeta primers). Libraries were prepared by immunoSEQ multiplex PCR; TCRdb keeps only in-frame clonotypes and omits some of them. The sample has around 180,000 clones, 85% seen once. Material for sequencing was PBMCs. The receptors derive from a boy between 2 and 15 years old in good health and CMV-seronegative.

The chain links TRBV7-9 to TRBJ1-1; D is undetermined. The V end was cut by 5 bases, the J end by 2 bases, with 15 bases between. CDR3 length: 15 amino acids. Germline V gene sequence: CDR1 SEHNR, CDR2 FQNEAQ (reference sequence). The CDR3 is CASSHPLIGNTEAFF. CDR3 DNA: TGTGCCAGCAGCCACCCTCTAATCGGTAACACTGAAGCTTTCTTT.

V gene TRBV6-5 combines with J gene TRBJ2-7, with TRBD2 as a possible D gene (6 bases). V was trimmed by 0 bases and J by 7 bases, leaving 10 bases between them. This CDR3 spans 13 amino acids. The germline V gene has CDR1 MNHEY and CDR2 SVGAGI. The chain's CDR3 is CASSYSTGGEQYF. The CDR3 coding sequence is TGTGCCAGCAGTTACTCAACCGGAGGGGAGCAGTACTTC.

This chain joins TRBV5-1 and TRBJ2-5, with 7 bases aligning to TRBD1. Germline V gives CDR1 SGHRS, CDR2 YFSETQ. After removal of 3 bases from V and 0 bases from J, the junction contained 5 bases not matched to a gene. The CDR3 has 15 amino acids. The CDR3 here is CASSWGTVHQETQYF. In nucleotides, the CDR3 is TGCGCCAGCAGCTGGGGGACAGTTCACCAAGAGACCCAGTACTTC.

The chain combines TRBV19 with TRBJ1-1; D unclear. The V end was cut by 3 bases, the J end by 0 bases, with 8 bases between. The CDR3 spans 14 residues. In germline, CDR1 is LNHDA, CDR2 SQIVND (reference sequence). CDR3 sequence: CASSILFLNTEAFF. CDR3 nucleotide sequence: TGTGCCAGTAGTATCTTGTTCCTGAACACTGAAGCTTTCTTT.

This clone was picked up one time. The chain is built from TRBV27 and TRBJ2-1; TRBD2 aligns across 8 bases. CDR1 and CDR2 (germline): MNHEY, SMNVEV (reference sequence). The CDR3 covers 16 residues. V gave up 5 bases and J gave up 7 bases; unmatched junction bases: 13. CDR3 sequence reads: CASSLSSGGIGNEQFF. CDR3 coding DNA: TGTGCCAGCAGTCTCTCAAGCGGGGGAATCGGTAATGAGCAGTTCTTC.

CDR3 region: CASSPEGVGLVQETQYF. The CDR3, as DNA: TGTGCCAGCAGCCCAGAGGGGGTGGGACTAGTACAAGAGACCCAGTACTTC. This chain joins TRBV7-8 and TRBJ2-5, with 8 bases identical to TRBD2. CDR1 is SGHVS, CDR2 FQNEAQ, per germline. The junction had 13 bases not matched to a gene; V was cut back by 5 bases and J by 2 bases. This CDR3 comprises 17 residues.

The chain combines TRBV5-6 with TRBJ2-5; TRBD2 matches at 8 bases. The CDR3 sequence is 14 residues long. The germline gives CDR1 SGHDT, CDR2 YYEEEE. After removal of 5 bases from V and 5 bases from J, the junction contained 8 bases not matched to a gene. The CDR3: CASRIAGPWETQYF. In nucleotides, the CDR3 is TGTGCCAGCAGGATAGCGGGACCCTGGGAGACCCAGTACTTC.

This sequence joins TRBV19 and TRBJ1-5, with D perhaps TRBD1 (5 bases). Looked up from germline, CDR1 is LNHDA and CDR2 is SQIVND (reference sequence). Trimming shortened V by 1 base and J by 3 bases, and 13 bases separated the two germline ends. The CDR3 covers 16 residues. Here the CDR3 DNA reads TGTGCCAGTAGTATAGGGGGGGACCGGGACAATCAGCCCCAGCATTTT. It is translated as CASSIGGDRDNQPQHF.